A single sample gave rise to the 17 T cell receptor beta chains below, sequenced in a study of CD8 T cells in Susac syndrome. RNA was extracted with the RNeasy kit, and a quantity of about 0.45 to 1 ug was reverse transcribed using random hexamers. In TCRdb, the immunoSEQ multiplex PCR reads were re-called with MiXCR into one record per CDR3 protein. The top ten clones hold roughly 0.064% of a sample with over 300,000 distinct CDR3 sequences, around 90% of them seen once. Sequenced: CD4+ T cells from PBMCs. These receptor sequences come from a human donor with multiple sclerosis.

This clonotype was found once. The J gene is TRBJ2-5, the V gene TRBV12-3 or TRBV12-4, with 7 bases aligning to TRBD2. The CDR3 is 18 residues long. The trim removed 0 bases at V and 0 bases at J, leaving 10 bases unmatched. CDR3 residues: CASSLAPLAGVDQETQYF. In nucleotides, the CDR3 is TGTGCCAGCAGTTTAGCGCCTCTCGCGGGAGTCGACCAAGAGACCCAGTACTTC.

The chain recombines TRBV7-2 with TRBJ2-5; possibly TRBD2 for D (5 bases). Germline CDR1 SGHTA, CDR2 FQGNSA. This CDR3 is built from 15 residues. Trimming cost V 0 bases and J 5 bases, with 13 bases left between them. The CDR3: CASSLALQRWETQYF. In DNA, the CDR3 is TGTGCCAGCAGCTTAGCTCTTCAGCGGTGGGAGACCCAGTACTTC. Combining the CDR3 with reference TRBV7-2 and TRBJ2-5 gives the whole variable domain GAGVSQSPSNKVTEKGKDVELRCDPISGHTALYWYRQSLGQGLEFLIYFQGNSAPDKSGLPSDRFSAERTGGSVSTLTIQRTQQEDSAVYLCASSLALQRWETQYFGPGTRLLVL.

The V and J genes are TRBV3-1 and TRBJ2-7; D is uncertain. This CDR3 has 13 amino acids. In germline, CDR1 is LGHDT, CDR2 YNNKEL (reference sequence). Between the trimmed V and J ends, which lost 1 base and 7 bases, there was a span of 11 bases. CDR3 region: CASSQVPTREQYF. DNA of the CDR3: TGTGCCAGCAGCCAAGTGCCTACGAGGGAGCAGTACTTC.

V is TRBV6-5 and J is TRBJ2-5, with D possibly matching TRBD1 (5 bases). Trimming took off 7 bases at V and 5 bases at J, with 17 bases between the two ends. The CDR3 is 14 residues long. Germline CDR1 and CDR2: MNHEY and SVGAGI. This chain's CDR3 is CASTQAGPRETQYF. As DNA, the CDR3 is TGTGCCAGCACCCAGGCAGGGCCCCGGGAGACCCAGTACTTC.

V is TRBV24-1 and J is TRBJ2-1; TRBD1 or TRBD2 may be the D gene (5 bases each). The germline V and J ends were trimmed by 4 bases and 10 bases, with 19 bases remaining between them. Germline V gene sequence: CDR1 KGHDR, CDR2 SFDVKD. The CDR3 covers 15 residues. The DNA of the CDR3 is TGTGCCACCAGTGAAAGTACCGGGACCCCGAGGGAGCAGTTCTTC. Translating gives CATSESTGTPREQFF.

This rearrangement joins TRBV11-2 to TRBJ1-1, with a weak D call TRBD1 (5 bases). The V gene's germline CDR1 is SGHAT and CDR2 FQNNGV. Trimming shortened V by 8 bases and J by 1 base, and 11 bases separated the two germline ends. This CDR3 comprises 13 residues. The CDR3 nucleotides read TGTGCCAGCCTCATGGGGGAGAACACTGAAGCTTTCTTT. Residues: CASLMGENTEAFF.

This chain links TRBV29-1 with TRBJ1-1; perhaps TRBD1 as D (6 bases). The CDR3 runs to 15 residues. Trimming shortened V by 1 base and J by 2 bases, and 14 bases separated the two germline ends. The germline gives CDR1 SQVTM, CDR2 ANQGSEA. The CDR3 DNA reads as TGCAGCGTTGAAGCGAGACAGGCGACCAACACTGAAGCTTTCTTT. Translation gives CSVEARQATNTEAFF.

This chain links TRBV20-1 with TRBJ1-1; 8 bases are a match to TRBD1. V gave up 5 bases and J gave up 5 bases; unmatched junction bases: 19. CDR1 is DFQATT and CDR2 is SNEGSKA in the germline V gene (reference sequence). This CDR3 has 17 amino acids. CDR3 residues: CSARSYETQGGKTEAFF. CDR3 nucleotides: TGCAGTGCTCGATCATACGAAACACAGGGGGGAAAAACTGAAGCTTTCTTT.

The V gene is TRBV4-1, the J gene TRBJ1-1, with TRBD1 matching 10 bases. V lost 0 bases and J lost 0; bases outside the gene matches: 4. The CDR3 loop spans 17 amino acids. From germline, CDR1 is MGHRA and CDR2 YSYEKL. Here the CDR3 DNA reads TGCGCCAGCAGCCAAGACCGGGACAGGGGTATGAACACTGAAGCTTTCTTT. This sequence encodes CASSQDRDRGMNTEAFF.

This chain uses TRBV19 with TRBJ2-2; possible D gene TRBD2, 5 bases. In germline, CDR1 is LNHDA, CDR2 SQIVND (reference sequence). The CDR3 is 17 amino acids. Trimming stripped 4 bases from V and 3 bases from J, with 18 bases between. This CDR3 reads CASSTELGGSYTGELFF. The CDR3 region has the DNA TGTGCCAGTAGTACAGAATTAGGAGGTTCGTACACCGGGGAGCTGTTTTTT. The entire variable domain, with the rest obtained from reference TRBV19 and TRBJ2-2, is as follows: DGGITQSPKYLFRKEGQNVTLSCEQNLNHDAMYWYRQDPGQGLRLIYYSQIVNDFQKGDIAEGYSVSREKKESFPLTVTSAQKNPTAFYLCASSTELGGSYTGELFFGEGSRLTVL.

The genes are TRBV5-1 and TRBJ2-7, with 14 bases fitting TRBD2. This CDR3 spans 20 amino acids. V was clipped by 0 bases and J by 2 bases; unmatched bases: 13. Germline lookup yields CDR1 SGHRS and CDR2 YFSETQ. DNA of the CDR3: TGCGCCAGCAGCTTGGAAGGTCGGGGACTAGCGGGGGCCTTCCCCTACGAGCAGTACTTC. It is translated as CASSLEGRGLAGAFPYEQYF.

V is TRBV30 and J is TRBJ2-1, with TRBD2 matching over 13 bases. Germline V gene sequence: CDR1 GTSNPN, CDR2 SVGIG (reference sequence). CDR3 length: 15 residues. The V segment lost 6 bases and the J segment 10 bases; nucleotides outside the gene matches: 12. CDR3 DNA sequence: TGTGCCTGCCTCAAACTACTAGCGGGAGGGAACGAGCAGTTCTTC. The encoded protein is CACLKLLAGGNEQFF.

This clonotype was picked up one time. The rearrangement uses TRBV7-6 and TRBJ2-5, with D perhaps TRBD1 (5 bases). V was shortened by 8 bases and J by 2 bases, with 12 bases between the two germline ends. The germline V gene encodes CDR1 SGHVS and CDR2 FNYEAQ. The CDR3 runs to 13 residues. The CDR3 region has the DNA TGTGCCAGCGGCACCTGGACACAAGAGACCCAGTACTTC. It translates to CASGTWTQETQYF.

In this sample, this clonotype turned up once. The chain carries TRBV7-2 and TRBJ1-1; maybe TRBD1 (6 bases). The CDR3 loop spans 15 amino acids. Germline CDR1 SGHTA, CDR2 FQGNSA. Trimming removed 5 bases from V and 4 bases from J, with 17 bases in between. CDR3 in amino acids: CASSNRHRVTTEAFF. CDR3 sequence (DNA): TGTGCCAGCAGCAACAGGCACAGGGTGACCACTGAAGCTTTCTTT. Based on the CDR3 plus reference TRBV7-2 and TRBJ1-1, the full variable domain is GAGVSQSPSNKVTEKGKDVELRCDPISGHTALYWYRQSLGQGLEFLIYFQGNSAPDKSGLPSDRFSAERTGGSVSTLTIQRTQQEDSAVYLCASSNRHRVTTEAFFGQGTRLTVV.

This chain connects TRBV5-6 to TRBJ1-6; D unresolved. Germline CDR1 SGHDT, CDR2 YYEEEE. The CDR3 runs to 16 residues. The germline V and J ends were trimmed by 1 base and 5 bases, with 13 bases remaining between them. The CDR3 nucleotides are TGTGCCAGCAGCTTGAGACACGGCGGAGATAATTCACCCCTCCACTTT. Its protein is CASSLRHGGDNSPLHF.

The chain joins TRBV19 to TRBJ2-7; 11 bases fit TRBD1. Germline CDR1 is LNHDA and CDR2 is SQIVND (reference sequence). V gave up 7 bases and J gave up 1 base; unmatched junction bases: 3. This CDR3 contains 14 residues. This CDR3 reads CASMGTGGSYEQYF. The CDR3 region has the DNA TGTGCCAGTATGGGGACAGGGGGATCCTACGAGCAGTACTTC.

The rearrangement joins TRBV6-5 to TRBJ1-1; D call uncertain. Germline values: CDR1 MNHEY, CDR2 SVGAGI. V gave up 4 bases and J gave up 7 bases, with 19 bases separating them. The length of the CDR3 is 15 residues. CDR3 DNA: TGTGCCAGCAGTTTGACGGGCACCGGCGGGAGTGAAGCTTTCTTT. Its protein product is CASSLTGTGGSEAFF.